These 17 T cell receptor beta chains were all obtained from the same sample, sequenced in a study of technical replicates of blood from a few donors. Method: immunoSEQ multiplex PCR; TCRdb's copy keeps in-frame clones and lacks some. The sample records about 75,000 clones, approximately 97% being singletons. Sequencing was performed on T cells isolated from PBMCs. These receptors were obtained from a human donor in good health.

The gene calls are TRBV5-1 and TRBJ2-7, with TRBD2 identical over 16 bases. After removal of 4 bases from V and 5 bases from J, the junction contained 6 bases not matched to a gene. Per the germline V gene, CDR1 is SGHRS and CDR2 is YFSETQ. This CDR3 region has 16 residues. This CDR3 is CASSPGLAGGGDEQYF. CDR3 nucleotide sequence: TGCGCCAGCAGCCCGGGACTAGCGGGAGGGGGCGACGAGCAGTACTTC.

This chain uses TRBV15 with TRBJ1-2, with 9 bases aligning to TRBD1. The J segment lost 14 bases and the V segment lost 1 base, leaving 14 bases of the junction unmatched. Germline V gene sequence: CDR1 LNHNV, CDR2 YYDKDF (reference sequence). The CDR3 is 15 residues long. The CDR3 coding sequence is TGTGCCACCAGCAGAGGAGGGGGACAGGGTCCTCTGAAGACCTTC. Its translation: CATSRGGGQGPLKTF.

This chain joins TRBV7-9 and TRBJ2-7; 10 bases are shared with TRBD2. Germline-derived CDR1 and CDR2 are SEHNR and FQNEAQ (reference sequence). CDR3 length: 19 amino acids. V lost 5 bases, J lost 2 bases, and 18 bases stayed unmatched. The CDR3 nucleotides are TGTGCCAGCAGCCCGCCCCGTTTAGCGGGAGGTGTTAGGGCCTACGAGCAGTACTTC. Translated: CASSPPRLAGGVRAYEQYF.

The chain couples TRBV5-5 to TRBJ1-1, with TRBD1 identical over 9 bases. In germline, CDR1 is SGHKS, CDR2 YYEKEE (reference sequence). Losses at the gene ends were 6 bases for V and 7 bases for J; bases not matched to a gene: 4. The CDR3 loop spans 12 amino acids. CDR3 amino acids: CASKTGGDEAFF. In DNA form, the CDR3 reads TGTGCCAGCAAGACAGGGGGAGATGAAGCTTTCTTT.

This chain uses TRBV7-2 with TRBJ2-7; a weak D match, TRBD1 (5 bases). The V end lost 3 bases, the J end lost 4 bases, and 16 bases lay between the germline ends. Germline assignment: CDR1 SGHTA and CDR2 FQGNSA. This CDR3 is built from 15 residues. CDR3 coding DNA: TGTGCCAGCAGCTTTAGGCCTGACAGATTTTACGAGCAGTACTTC. Encoded protein: CASSFRPDRFYEQYF.

This sequence joins TRBV28 and TRBJ1-2; TRBD1 aligns across 7 bases. This CDR3 has 15 amino acids. CDR1 and CDR2 from the germline V gene are MDHEN and SYDVKM. V lost 2 bases to trimming and J lost 7 bases; unmatched junction nucleotides: 10. CDR3 DNA: TGTGCCAGCAGTTTAGTGACAGGGAGGTTGGGTGGCTACACCTTC. This translates into CASSLVTGRLGGYTF.

The J gene is TRBJ1-1, the V gene TRBV9; D is possibly TRBD1 (5 bases). The CDR3 totals 13 residues. V dropped 4 bases and J dropped 1 base, with 8 bases sitting between them. From germline, CDR1 is SGDLS and CDR2 YYNGEE. CDR3 DNA sequence: TGTGCCAGCAGCTGGAGGGGGAACACTGAAGCTTTCTTT. This encodes CASSWRGNTEAFF.

The chain couples TRBV29-1 to TRBJ1-2, with D possibly being TRBD1 (5 bases). Germline CDR1 SQVTM, CDR2 ANQGSEA. The CDR3 has 12 residues. The V end was cut by 0 bases, the J end by 6 bases, with 8 bases between. CDR3 in DNA: TGCAGCGTTGAAGACAGGGTCGATGGCTACACCTTC. It encodes CSVEDRVDGYTF.

V and J are TRBV7-6 and TRBJ2-3; 10 bases line up with TRBD2. The CDR3 length is 16 residues. CDR1 and CDR2 from the germline V gene are SGHVS and FNYEAQ. V trimming: 2 bases; J trimming: 3 bases; junction bases outside the gene matches: 5. This chain's CDR3 is CASSLIAGGETDTQYF. In DNA, the CDR3 is TGTGCCAGCAGCTTAATAGCGGGGGGCGAGACAGATACGCAGTATTTT.

This chain joins TRBV4-1 and TRBJ1-1; maybe TRBD1 (5 bases). V was pared by 3 bases and J by 0 bases, with 11 bases between. The CDR3 spans 15 residues. Germline CDR1 reads MGHRA; CDR2 reads YSYEKL. CDR3 sequence (DNA): TGCGCCAGCAGCCAGCCCGCACAGGTGAACACTGAAGCTTTCTTT. Translating gives CASSQPAQVNTEAFF.

The chain is built from TRBV5-1 and TRBJ1-5, with 9 bases that match TRBD1. J was trimmed by 5 bases and V by 3 bases; bases with no gene match: 6. Per germline, CDR1 SGHRS and CDR2 YFSETQ. This CDR3 spans 15 amino acids. CDR3 bases: TGCGCCAGCAGCTGGGGGGACAGGGCGGATCAGCCCCAGCATTTT. Protein sequence: CASSWGDRADQPQHF.

This chain joins TRBV30 and TRBJ2-2; tentatively, D is TRBD2 (5 bases). The CDR3 covers 14 residues. CDR1 GTSNPN and CDR2 SVGIG come from the germline V gene (reference sequence). Trimming took off 2 bases at V and 13 bases at J, with 20 bases between the two ends. The CDR3: CAWSKDGSLAGLFF. The CDR3 coding sequence is TGTGCCTGGAGTAAGGACGGATCCTTGGCGGGGCTGTTTTTT.

The sample holds one count of this clone. The chain carries TRBV27 and TRBJ2-3, with 7 bases lining up with TRBD2. This CDR3 comprises 15 residues. Looked up from germline, CDR1 is MNHEY and CDR2 is SMNVEV (reference sequence). V lost 8 bases to trimming and J lost 1 base; unmatched junction nucleotides: 9. CDR3 protein: CASPRQGGGTDTQYF. The CDR3 DNA is TGTGCCAGCCCTAGGCAGGGAGGGGGCACAGATACGCAGTATTTT.

The V call is TRBV19, the J call TRBJ1-2; 7 bases agree with TRBD1. Germline loops: CDR1 LNHDA, CDR2 SQIVND (reference sequence). The CDR3 length is 16 residues. Germline trimming cut 6 bases from V and 8 bases from J; bases unmatched to any gene: 18. Here the CDR3 DNA reads TGTGCCAGTAGGACGAGGGGTATGAGGGGGCCGGGAGGCTACACCTTC. This codes for CASRTRGMRGPGGYTF.

A note on this clone: The germline gene is not matched at one end of the junction; a read error may be the cause. The chain employs TRBV29-1 and TRBJ1-2, with D hard to call. The CDR3 has 8 amino acids. Germline V gives CDR1 SQVTM, CDR2 ANQGSEA. CDR3 amino acids: CSVPVVPF. In DNA, the CDR3 is TGCAGCGTTCCCGTTGTTCCCTTC.

The gene calls are TRBV7-9 and TRBJ2-1; the match to TRBD2 covers 9 bases. Per the germline V gene, CDR1 is SEHNR and CDR2 is FQNEAQ (reference sequence). This CDR3 is built from 15 residues. Trimming removed 6 bases from V and 3 bases from J; junction bases left unmatched: 6. The CDR3 DNA reads TGTGCCAGCAGGCCGACTAGCGGCGACTACAATGAGCAGTTCTTC. Translated: CASRPTSGDYNEQFF.

CDR3 residues: CASSLGGTGNTEAFF. As DNA, the CDR3 is TGCGCCAGCAGCTTGGGAGGGACAGGGAACACTGAAGCTTTCTTT. The chain employs TRBV5-1 and TRBJ1-1; 8 bases align to TRBD1. The CDR3 consists of 15 residues. The germline gives CDR1 SGHRS, CDR2 YFSETQ. V trimming: 0 bases; J trimming: 1 base; junction bases outside the gene matches: 2.